This T cell receptor (beta chain) is drawn from a study of glioma-infiltrating T cells. Whole-study context: Dexamethasone exposure before glioma surgery was limited to six or fewer days.

This clonotype was counted only a few times. Its cognate antigen is unknown. Germline-derived CDR1 and CDR2 are SGHTA and FQGNSA. The CDR3 consists of 15 residues. V was pared by 2 bases and J by 2 bases, with 10 bases between. TCR alpha and beta CDR3 regions were amplified from RNA using iRepertoire nested multiplex PCR. TCRdb re-called the multiplex PCR reads with MiXCR, one entry per CDR3 protein. The sample shows about 400,000 distinct CDR3 sequences, around 45% of them seen only once. Findings and caveats of the study: CDR3 overlap between tissue and blood was very small. Above-expected tissue-blood divergence occurred in all gliomas, most in low-grade ones. Shared blood CDR3 signature motifs marked patients with low tissue-blood divergence.

The chain couples TRBV7-2 to TRBJ2-1; D may be TRBD2 (5 bases). Sequencing was performed on glioma tissue, nonneoplastic brain tissue, or PBMCs (not recorded which). The receptor's source is a human donor with low-grade glioma or glioblastoma, undergoing nonglioma brain surgery, or in good health (not recorded which). CDR3 protein: CASSLLRVAYNEQFF. The CDR3 DNA reads TGTGCCAGCAGCTTATTGCGGGTGGCCTACAATGAGCAGTTCTTC. The complete variable domain, with remaining parts taken from reference TRBV7-2 and TRBJ2-1, reads GAGVSQSPSNKVTEKGKDVELRCDPISGHTALYWYRQSLGQGLEFLIYFQGNSAPDKSGLPSDRFSAERTGGSVSTLTIQRTQQEDSAVYLCASSLLRVAYNEQFFGPGTRLTVL.